This is a list of T cell receptor beta chains from one sample in a study of blood T cell repertoires in COVID-19. Sequencing used immunoSEQ multiplex PCR; TCRdb keeps in-frame clones, though not all of them. The table includes 50,000 to 70,000 clones, approximately 90% detected once. The sample comprised peripheral blood. These receptors all stem from a woman older than 75 with active COVID-19. CDR3s include the opening cysteine and the closing phenylalanine or tryptophan. D genes are given only for firm matches.

TRBJ2-5,.,TRBV11-3,CASSARTETGQETQYF
TRBJ1-5,.,TRBV6-5,CASSQFGVSNQPQHF
TRBJ2-1,.,TRBV6-2/TRBV6-3,CASSITGSKYNEQFF
TRBJ1-6,TRBD1,TRBV5-4,CASSSTGGGGMNSPLHF
TRBJ1-4,.,TRBV6-5,CASSLTGSFGEKLFF
TRBJ2-5,TRBD2,TRBV5-4,CASSLDLAGDGETQYF
TRBJ2-1,.,TRBV6-4,CASSLRAGTYNEQFF
TRBJ2-1,.,TRBV19,CASSPYSSSYNEQFF
TRBJ1-5,.,TRBV6-5,CASRPTGISNQPQHF
TRBJ1-4,TRBD1,TRBV6-1,CASSEEWGQTNEKLFF
TRBJ1-5,.,TRBV27,CASSLASYSNQPQHF
TRBJ2-6,TRBD2,TRBV7-2,CASSLAASGSSSGANVLTF
TRBJ1-6,.,TRBV7-9,CASSLGAAIYNSPLHF
TRBJ2-2,.,TRBV7-9,CASSLAGAAGELFF
TRBJ2-7,.,TRBV6-5,CASRGDFLSSYEQYF
TRBJ2-5,.,TRBV5-6,CASTLKETQYF
TRBJ2-5,.,TRBV28,CASSQRQETQYF
TRBJ2-1,.,TRBV24-1,CATSDEAGSDGNEQFF
TRBJ2-7,.,TRBV12-3/TRBV12-4,CASGKTGLEQYF
TRBJ1-2,TRBD1,TRBV28,CAIDQGQGLYGYTF
TRBJ2-1,TRBD2,TRBV6-4,CASSPGTSPPDEQFF
TRBJ2-1,TRBD2,TRBV7-2,CASSLVLAGVSSYNEQFF
TRBJ2-1,TRBD2,TRBV14,CASSHLAGGYNEQFF
TRBJ2-1,TRBD2,TRBV24-1,CATSDPSRLAGAENEQFF
TRBJ2-2,.,TRBV5-1,CASSFRQNTGELFF
TRBJ2-5,TRBD2,TRBV3-1/TRBV3-2,CASSSWTSGIGETQYF
TRBJ2-7,.,TRBV7-6,CASSSLRDNNYEQYF
TRBJ1-6,TRBD1,TRBV6-5,CASSRQGWNSPLHF
TRBJ2-3,TRBD1,TRBV18,CASSPGQAPDTQYF
TRBJ2-5,.,TRBV18,CASSPPAGLLETQYF
TRBJ2-5,.,TRBV12-3/TRBV12-4,CASSTGLGRTQYF
TRBJ2-3,TRBD2,TRBV5-1,CASSVTSGTDTQYF
TRBJ2-5,TRBD2,TRBV6-1,CASSESGGRQETQYF
TRBJ2-6,TRBD1,TRBV3-1/TRBV3-2,CASSPSTGVSGANVLTF
TRBJ2-7,TRBD1,TRBV5-8,CASAWGQGLGEQYF
TRBJ2-5,.,TRBV5-5,CASSLGRQDGTQYF
TRBJ2-1,TRBD2,TRBV28,CASSLVTGLAGDEQFF
TRBJ1-1,.,TRBV7-9,CASSENGGAKAFF
TRBJ2-7,.,TRBV28,CASSPIQRTSYEQYF
TRBJ2-3,TRBD2,TRBV2,CASSQQASGSTDTQYF
TRBJ2-2,TRBD1,TRBV5-5,CASSPTGGADTGELFF
TRBJ1-1,TRBD1,TRBV27,CASSHTGGRAEAFF
TRBJ2-1,TRBD2,TRBV7-6,CASSLVASGSYNEQFF
TRBJ1-1,TRBD1,TRBV25-1,CASSDGQGATEAFF
TRBJ2-1,.,TRBV6-6,CASSYGGYNEQFF
TRBJ1-2,.,TRBV7-2,CASSTRNAGNGYTF
TRBJ2-3,.,TRBV29-1,CSVMIDAGRGTDTQYF
TRBJ1-6,.,TRBV21-1,CASSKGGGGSHHSPLHF
TRBJ1-3,.,TRBV5-6,CASSQGISGNTIYF
TRBJ2-1,TRBD1,TRBV10-1,CASSESAGQGIHNEQFF